The 8 T cell receptor beta chains below come from one sample, sequenced in a study of T cell changes during pregnancy in multiple sclerosis. This table comes from immunoSEQ multiplex PCR, and its TCRdb copy is limited to in-frame clones, with some not included. Of some 49,000 clones in the sample, 91% were seen once. Specimen: CD8+ T cells from peripheral blood mononuclear cells, collected in the second trimester of pregnancy. These receptors came from a female donor with multiple sclerosis, enrolled in a pregnancy study.

The chain is built from TRBV7-2 and TRBJ1-2; no clear D gene. Trimming took 1 base from V and 4 from J, leaving 10 bases between them. This CDR3 is 14 amino acids long. CDR1 SGHTA and CDR2 FQGNSA come from the germline V gene. CDR3 loop: CASSLGGILYGYTF. In DNA, the CDR3 is TGTGCCAGCAGCTTAGGAGGGATCCTCTATGGCTACACCTTC.

The V gene is TRBV7-8, the J gene TRBJ2-7, with 10 nucleotides matching TRBD2. The CDR3 runs to 16 residues. V dropped 0 bases and J dropped 4; count of bases not matched to a gene: 6. Germline assignment: CDR1 SGHVS and CDR2 FQNEAQ. The CDR3 is CASSLAWASGGYEQYF. The CDR3 nucleotides read TGTGCCAGCAGCTTAGCGTGGGCTAGCGGGGGATACGAGCAGTACTTC.

The genes are TRBV27 and TRBJ2-7; 7 bases fit TRBD1. The CDR3 covers 14 residues. In germline, CDR1 is MNHEY, CDR2 SMNVEV (reference sequence). The J segment lost 7 bases and the V segment lost 2 bases, leaving 8 bases of the junction unmatched. The CDR3 loop reads CASSLNRGTGEQYF. The DNA of the CDR3 is TGTGCCAGCAGTTTAAACAGGGGAACTGGGGAGCAGTACTTC.

The chain is built from TRBV19 and TRBJ1-1; a possible D gene is TRBD1 (5 bases). The CDR3 loop spans 16 amino acids. Between the trimmed V and J ends, which lost 5 bases and 2 bases, there was a span of 18 bases. Per the germline V gene, CDR1 is LNHDA and CDR2 is SQIVND (reference sequence). The CDR3 sequence is CASSWGTGGSNTEAFF. The CDR3 nucleotides are TGTGCCAGTAGTTGGGGCACGGGAGGATCTAACACTGAAGCTTTCTTT.

This chain uses TRBV4-3 with TRBJ2-7; 7 bases fit TRBD2. Germline values: CDR1 LGHNA, CDR2 YSLEER. V gave up 0 bases and J gave up 2 bases; unmatched junction bases: 4. The CDR3 totals 15 residues. CDR3 sequence: CASSQDLRGAYEQYF. CDR3 DNA: TGCGCCAGCAGCCAAGATCTCCGGGGGGCCTACGAGCAGTACTTC.

The chain combines TRBV25-1 with TRBJ1-2; possible D gene TRBD1, 5 bases. Between the trimmed V and J ends, which lost 5 bases and 4 bases, there was a span of 17 bases. The CDR3 is 15 residues long. Germline CDR1 is MGHDK and CDR2 is SYGVNS. The CDR3 protein is CASSRRGRGFYGYTF. CDR3 DNA: TGTGCCAGCAGTAGACGCGGGAGGGGATTCTATGGCTACACCTTC.

This clone came up a few times. The chain combines TRBV7-8 with TRBJ2-5, with D perhaps matching TRBD2 (7 bases). CDR1 is SGHVS, CDR2 FQNEAQ, per germline. The CDR3 loop spans 15 amino acids. V lost 7 bases to trimming and J lost 5 bases, with 20 bases between them. The CDR3 here is CASTIEGGGLETQYF. CDR3 sequence (DNA): TGTGCCAGCACGATCGAAGGGGGGGGCCTTGAGACCCAGTACTTC.

The chain has TRBV14 and TRBJ1-2; no definite D call. Trimming pared 2 bases from V and 0 bases from J, leaving 10 bases between. The CDR3 has 15 residues. Looked up from germline, CDR1 is SGHDN and CDR2 is FVKESK. CDR3 residues: CASSQSLTANYGYTF. The DNA of the CDR3 is TGTGCCAGCAGCCAATCTCTGACTGCTAACTATGGCTACACCTTC.